The 13 T cell receptor beta chains below come from one sample, sequenced in a study of cytomegalovirus exposure and HLA in healthy donors. 60 Vbeta and 13 Jbeta primers were used in PCR. The assay was immunoSEQ multiplex PCR, and TCRdb's table has in-frame clones only and misses some. The top ten hold 6.5% to 8.5% of the sample, which has about 100,000 clones, about three quarters seen once. Sequencing was carried out using PBMCs. Receptors originate from a man aged 25 to 45 in good health and CMV-seronegative.

CDR3 nucleotides: TGTGCCTGGAGTGTTCCTACAGGGGGGGGTCAGCCCCAGCATTTT. Its translation is CAWSVPTGGGQPQHF. This chain joins TRBV30 and TRBJ1-5; 8 bases are a match to TRBD1. CDR1 GTSNPN and CDR2 SVGIG come from the germline V gene (reference sequence). J was trimmed by 6 bases and V by 0 bases; bases with no gene match: 7. The CDR3 runs to 15 residues.

The DNA for the CDR3 is TGTGCCAGCAGTTCAACGACAGGGGGACCCTACGAGCAGTACTTC. As protein: CASSSTTGGPYEQYF. This rearrangement joins TRBV27 to TRBJ2-7; 9 nucleotides agree with TRBD1. The junction had 6 bases not matched to a gene; V was cut back by 4 bases and J by 2 bases. CDR3 length: 15 amino acids. CDR1 and CDR2 (germline): MNHEY, SMNVEV (reference sequence).

The chain uses TRBV19 and TRBJ2-2, with 10 bases fitting TRBD1. The CDR3 consists of 14 residues. Germline assignment: CDR1 LNHDA and CDR2 SQIVND (reference sequence). The V segment lost 7 bases and the J segment 5 bases; nucleotides outside the gene matches: 4. CDR3 nucleotides: TGTGCCAGTATGGACAGGGGGTTAACCGGGGAGCTGTTTTTT. As protein: CASMDRGLTGELFF.

The chain uses TRBV21-1 and TRBJ2-7; the table gives TRBD1 as D, unverified against the DNA. TRBV21-1 is a pseudogene segment. The length of the CDR3 is 18 residues. The CDR3 reads CASSIRDKINRSSYEQYF. The CDR3 region has the DNA TGTGCCAGCAGCATCAGGGACAAGATTAACAGGAGCTCCTACGAGCAGTACTTC.

The chain employs TRBV2 and TRBJ2-5, with 7 nucleotides matching TRBD2. Germline V gives CDR1 SNHLY, CDR2 FYNNEI. The CDR3 consists of 15 residues. J was trimmed by 1 base and V by 7 bases; bases with no gene match: 9. The CDR3 loop is CASKETSGGQETQYF. CDR3 in DNA: TGTGCCAGCAAAGAAACTTCGGGGGGCCAAGAGACCCAGTACTTC.

This clone has just a few counts. V is TRBV5-1 and J is TRBJ2-7, with 8 positions matching TRBD2. The CDR3 covers 16 residues. With V trimmed by 1 base and J by 7 bases, 13 bases remained unmatched. Germline assignment: CDR1 SGHRS and CDR2 YFSETQ. The CDR3 loop reads CASSLYFGGGPGEQYF. The CDR3 nucleotides are TGCGCCAGCAGCTTGTATTTTGGCGGGGGGCCAGGTGAGCAGTACTTC.

This chain joins TRBV5-4 and TRBJ1-1, with D uncertain. The V gene's germline CDR1 is SGHNT and CDR2 YYREEE (reference sequence). Deletions cut 4 bases from V and 2 bases from J, with 15 bases between. This CDR3 comprises 15 residues. The CDR3 DNA sequence: TGTGCCAGCAGCCCGAGGTCGGTAGCTAACACTGAAGCTTTCTTT. Its translation is CASSPRSVANTEAFF.

The chain carries TRBV19 and TRBJ2-3; weak D call: TRBD2 (5 bases). Between the trimmed V and J ends, which lost 6 bases and 1 base, there was a span of 11 bases. CDR1 is LNHDA, CDR2 SQIVND, per germline (reference sequence). The length of the CDR3 is 14 residues. As DNA, the CDR3 is TGTGCCAGTAGCCTACTAGAGGGCACAGATACGCAGTATTTT. Residues: CASSLLEGTDTQYF.

This clone is a singleton in its sample. The chain's CDR3 is CASSGEGRANQPQHF. In DNA form, the CDR3 reads TGTGCCAGCAGTGGTGAGGGCCGGGCAAATCAGCCCCAGCATTTT. The chain uses TRBV6-1 and TRBJ1-5, with D uncertain. The CDR3 covers 15 residues. Trimming took off 4 bases at V and 4 bases at J, with 14 bases between the two ends. Germline V gives CDR1 MNHNS, CDR2 SASEGT.

The chain recombines TRBV6-1 with TRBJ2-7; 9 nucleotides align to TRBD1. Germline V lookup: CDR1 MNHNS, CDR2 SASEGT. J lost 2 bases, V lost 8 bases, and 1 base had no gene match. This CDR3 is 12 amino acids long. Here the CDR3 reads CASRDRAYEQYF. In DNA form, the CDR3 reads TGTGCCAGCCGGGACAGGGCCTACGAGCAGTACTTC.

This chain uses TRBV6-1 with TRBJ1-2, with 7 bases that match TRBD1. The CDR3 length is 13 residues. Per the germline V gene, CDR1 is MNHNS and CDR2 is SASEGT. Trimming removed 11 bases from V and 6 bases from J; junction bases left unmatched: 12. The CDR3 sequence is CAGETGSPHGYTF. In DNA, the CDR3 is TGTGCCGGAGAGACAGGGTCCCCTCATGGCTACACCTTC.

This chain uses TRBV5-1 with TRBJ2-3; 7 positions match TRBD2. V trimming: 4 bases; J trimming: 2 bases; junction bases outside the gene matches: 13. Germline assignment: CDR1 SGHRS and CDR2 YFSETQ. CDR3 length: 17 residues. CDR3 residues: CASSPVMIAGITDTQYF. In DNA, the CDR3 is TGCGCCAGCAGCCCAGTTATGATAGCGGGCATCACAGATACGCAGTATTTT.

This clone has just a few counts. The rearrangement links TRBV28 to TRBJ1-1; TRBD1 matches at 7 bases. V dropped 5 bases and J dropped 0; count of bases not matched to a gene: 6. Germline loops: CDR1 MDHEN, CDR2 SYDVKM. The CDR3 loop spans 15 amino acids. CDR3 residues: CASSRQGVLNTEAFF. As DNA, the CDR3 is TGTGCCAGCAGTCGACAGGGCGTATTGAACACTGAAGCTTTCTTT. The complete variable domain, with remaining parts taken from reference TRBV28 and TRBJ1-1, reads DVKVTQSSRYLVKRTGEKVFLECVQDMDHENMFWYRQDPGLGLRLIYFSYDVKMKEKGDIPEGYSVSREKKERFSLILESASTNQTSMYLCASSRQGVLNTEAFFGQGTRLTVV.